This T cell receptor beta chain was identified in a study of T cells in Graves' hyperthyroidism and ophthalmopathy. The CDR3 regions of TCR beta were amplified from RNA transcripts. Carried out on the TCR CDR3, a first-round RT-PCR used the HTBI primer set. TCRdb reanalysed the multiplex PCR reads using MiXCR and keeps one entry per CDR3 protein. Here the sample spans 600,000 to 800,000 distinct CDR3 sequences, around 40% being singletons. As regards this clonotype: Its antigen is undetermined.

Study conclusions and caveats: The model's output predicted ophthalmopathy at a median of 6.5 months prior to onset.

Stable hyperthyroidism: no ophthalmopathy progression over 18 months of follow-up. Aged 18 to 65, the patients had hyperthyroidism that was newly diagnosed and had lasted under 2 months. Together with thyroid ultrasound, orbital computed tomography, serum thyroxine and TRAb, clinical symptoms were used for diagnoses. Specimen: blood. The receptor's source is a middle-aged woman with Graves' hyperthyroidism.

The DNA of the CDR3 is TGTGCCACCAGCAGCTTAGGGGCTAGGCCCAATCAGCCCCAGCATTTT. It encodes CATSSLGARPNQPQHF. The V call is TRBV15, the J call TRBJ1-5, with D possibly TRBD1 on 5 matching bases. The CDR3 covers 16 residues. The germline V gene encodes CDR1 LNHNV and CDR2 YYDKDF (reference sequence). The V gene lost 3 bases and the J gene lost 3 bases, with 15 bases spanning the gap. Complete variable domain (other parts from reference TRBV15 and TRBJ1-5): DAMVIQNPRYQVTQFGKPVTLSCSQTLNHNVMYWYQQKSSQAPKLLFHYYDKDFNNEADTPDNFQSRRPNTSFCFLDIRSPGLGDTAMYLCATSSLGARPNQPQHFGDGTRLSIL.